These 11 T cell receptor beta chains were all obtained from the same sample, sequenced in a study of control samples from healthy donors and cancer patients. Sequencing was performed with immunoSEQ multiplex PCR; in TCRdb, only in-frame clones are kept and a portion is missing. The sample lists 60,000 to 95,000 clones; roughly 84% were seen once. Material: blood. These receptors all come from a man aged 45-65 years in good health.

This chain links TRBV19 with TRBJ2-5; TRBD2 aligns across 14 bases. The V gene's germline CDR1 is LNHDA and CDR2 SQIVND (reference sequence). The CDR3 spans 17 residues. V lost 9 bases to trimming and J lost 5 bases; unmatched junction nucleotides: 14. DNA of the CDR3: TGTGCCAGGACCCCACAGGGGGGACTAGCGGGAGATGAGACCCAGTACTTC. Its protein is CARTPQGGLAGDETQYF.

The chain is built from TRBV7-2 and TRBJ2-7, with 9 bases identical to TRBD2. This CDR3 is 14 amino acids long. Germline V gives CDR1 SGHTA, CDR2 FQGNSA. Trimming took 4 bases from V and 3 from J; bases not matched to a gene: 4. In DNA form, the CDR3 reads TGTGCCAGCAGCTCGGGACTAGCTAACTACGAGCAGTACTTC. It yields the protein CASSSGLANYEQYF.

This chain connects TRBV5-1 to TRBJ1-2, with TRBD1 matching 11 bases. In germline, CDR1 is SGHRS, CDR2 YFSETQ. The J segment lost 6 bases and the V segment lost 4 bases, leaving 8 bases of the junction unmatched. CDR3 length equals 15 residues. CDR3 in amino acids: CASSIRTGGIDGYTF. The CDR3 region has the DNA TGCGCCAGCAGCATTAGGACAGGGGGCATCGATGGCTACACCTTC.

This clone was counted between two and nine times. V and J are TRBV4-2 and TRBJ2-7; D remains unclear. The CDR3 is made up of 14 amino acids. The germline V gene has CDR1 LGHNA and CDR2 YNFKEQ. V dropped 4 bases and J dropped 3 bases, with 13 bases sitting between them. The CDR3 loop reads CASSLQTKDYEQYF. DNA of the CDR3: TGTGCCAGCAGCCTCCAAACGAAAGACTACGAGCAGTACTTC.

The chain is built from TRBV11-2 and TRBJ2-7; the D is unclear. CDR1 is SGHAT, CDR2 FQNNGV, per germline. This CDR3 contains 13 residues. V lost 7 bases and J 0 bases, leaving 10 bases between the germline ends. For the CDR3, the DNA is TGTGCCAGCACCCCGACTCTCTCCTACGAGCAGTACTTC. Its translation is CASTPTLSYEQYF.

This clone was recorded once. This chain joins TRBV2 and TRBJ1-4; no clear D gene. Trimming took off 1 base at V and 8 bases at J, with 2 bases between the two ends. The V gene's germline CDR1 is SNHLY and CDR2 FYNNEI. This CDR3 has 11 residues. The CDR3 protein is CASSEEEKLFF. CDR3 nucleotides: TGTGCCAGCAGTGAAGAGGAAAAACTGTTTTTT.

The rearrangement uses TRBV10-2 and TRBJ2-1, with D unresolved. V lost 3 bases and J lost 4, with 13 bases in between. The CDR3 is made up of 15 amino acids. The germline V gene encodes CDR1 WSHSY and CDR2 SAAADI. CDR3 in amino acids: CASSEQWGIYNEQFF. CDR3 in DNA: TGCGCCAGCAGTGAACAGTGGGGTATTTACAATGAGCAGTTCTTC.

The V and J genes are TRBV5-1 and TRBJ2-1; a weak D match, TRBD1 (6 bases). The V end was cut by 4 bases, the J end by 8 bases, with 16 bases between. Germline CDR1 SGHRS, CDR2 YFSETQ. The CDR3 extends over 14 amino acids. CDR3 region: CASSTGTPGHEQFF. As DNA, the CDR3 is TGCGCCAGCAGCACCGGGACACCAGGCCATGAGCAGTTCTTC.

The chain is built from TRBV9 and TRBJ2-3; 8 bases line up with TRBD2. V lost 4 bases and J lost 0; bases outside the gene matches: 4. CDR1 SGDLS and CDR2 YYNGEE come from the germline V gene. The CDR3 extends over 15 amino acids. CDR3 coding DNA: TGTGCCAGCAGCTTTAGCGGGGCTAGCACAGATACGCAGTATTTT. Translated: CASSFSGASTDTQYF. Drawing the rest from reference TRBV9 and TRBJ2-3, the complete variable domain is DSGVTQTPKHLITATGQRVTLRCSPRSGDLSVYWYQQSLDQGLQFLIQYYNGEERAKGNILERFSAQQFPDLHSELNLSSLELGDSALYFCASSFSGASTDTQYFGPGTRLTVL.

This rearrangement joins TRBV18 to TRBJ1-3; possible D gene TRBD1, 5 bases. Per germline, CDR1 KGHSH and CDR2 LQKENI. CDR3 length equals 16 residues. Trimming pared 0 bases from V and 4 bases from J, leaving 13 bases between. The CDR3 DNA reads TGTGCCAGCTCACCACCGGCAGGGTCGGGAGGAAACACCATATATTTT. Residues: CASSPPAGSGGNTIYF.

The V gene is TRBV19, the J gene TRBJ2-6; 8 bases match TRBD1. This CDR3 comprises 16 residues. Germline CDR1 and CDR2: LNHDA and SQIVND (reference sequence). V lost 5 bases, J lost 3 bases, and 6 bases stayed unmatched. CDR3 amino acids: CASSFGQGLGANVLTF. The CDR3 DNA follows: TGTGCCAGTAGTTTCGGACAGGGTCTTGGGGCCAACGTCCTGACTTTC.